This is a list of T cell receptor beta chains from one sample in a study of T cells after yellow fever vaccination. TCRdb re-called the 5' RACE reads through MiXCR, storing one row per CDR3 protein. Here the sample spans about 400,000 distinct CDR3 sequences, 6.2% being singletons. This material consisted of PBMCs, taken 5 days after the yellow fever booster vaccination. Source of these receptors: a man aged 25-45 years who received the YFV17D yellow fever vaccine. Both conserved end residues are part of each CDR3. The D gene is left open where the match is weak. Size tells how often a clone was seen (once, few, many) or the class of an expanded clone, and some rows leave it out.

clone_size: -; v_call: TRBV5-5; j_call: TRBJ2-7; d_call: TRBD2; cdr3_aa: CASSSTSAAYEQYF; cdr3_nt: TGTGCCAGCAGCTCAACTAGCGCTGCGTACGAGCAGTACTTC
clone_size: -; v_call: TRBV20-1; j_call: TRBJ1-5; d_call: TRBD1; cdr3_aa: CSAREKQGGNQPQHF; cdr3_nt: TGCAGTGCTAGAGAGAAGCAGGGGGGCAATCAGCCCCAGCATTTT
clone_size: few; v_call: TRBV5-6; j_call: TRBJ2-1; d_call: TRBD1; cdr3_aa: CASSLGDSAYNEQFF; cdr3_nt: TGTGCCAGCAGCTTAGGGGACAGTGCCTACAATGAGCAGTTCTTC
clone_size: few; v_call: TRBV20-1; j_call: TRBJ2-7; d_call: -; cdr3_aa: CSASARSRSYEQYF; cdr3_nt: TGCAGTGCTAGCGCGAGGTCTCGCTCCTACGAGCAGTACTTC
clone_size: once; v_call: TRBV2; j_call: TRBJ2-1; d_call: TRBD2; cdr3_aa: CASSASGRTAINEQFF; cdr3_nt: TGTGCCAGCAGTGCTAGCGGGAGAACTGCTATCAATGAGCAGTTCTTC
clone_size: many; v_call: TRBV11-3; j_call: TRBJ2-3; d_call: TRBD1; cdr3_aa: CASSSGQGSTQYF; cdr3_nt: TGTGCCAGCAGCTCAGGACAGGGCAGCACGCAGTATTTT
clone_size: -; v_call: TRBV7-2; j_call: TRBJ2-1; d_call: TRBD2; cdr3_aa: CTSSLPQTSQFF; cdr3_nt: TGTACCAGCAGCTTACCCCAGACTAGCCAGTTCTTC
clone_size: few; v_call: TRBV5-1; j_call: TRBJ1-1; d_call: -; cdr3_aa: CASSGGTTLNTEAFF; cdr3_nt: TGCGCCAGCAGCGGAGGGACGACCCTGAACACTGAAGCTTTCTTT
clone_size: many; v_call: TRBV5-1; j_call: TRBJ1-1; d_call: -; cdr3_aa: CASSLEVIGVEAFF; cdr3_nt: TGCGCCAGCAGCTTGGAGGTGATAGGGGTTGAAGCTTTCTTT
clone_size: -; v_call: TRBV5-5; j_call: TRBJ2-7; d_call: TRBD2; cdr3_aa: CASSGGGTSATYEQYF; cdr3_nt: TGTGCCAGCAGCGGGGGGGGTACTAGCGCTACCTACGAGCAGTACTTC
clone_size: -; v_call: TRBV18; j_call: TRBJ2-7; d_call: -; cdr3_aa: CASSPGFYEQYF; cdr3_nt: TGTGCCAGCTCACCGGGCTTTTACGAGCAGTACTTC
clone_size: few; v_call: TRBV20-1; j_call: TRBJ2-7; d_call: TRBD2; cdr3_aa: CSAIASGRDYEQYF; cdr3_nt: TGCAGTGCAATCGCTAGCGGGAGAGATTACGAGCAGTACTTC
clone_size: many; v_call: TRBV6-5; j_call: TRBJ1-1; d_call: -; cdr3_aa: CASSYRAMGTEAFF; cdr3_nt: TGTGCCAGCAGCTACAGGGCTATGGGCACTGAAGCTTTCTTT
clone_size: -; v_call: TRBV7-2; j_call: TRBJ2-5; d_call: -; cdr3_aa: CASSLAGAVGETQYF; cdr3_nt: TGTGCCAGCAGCTTAGCGGGCGCCGTAGGAGAGACCCAGTACTTC
clone_size: many; v_call: TRBV29-1; j_call: TRBJ1-1; d_call: TRBD1; cdr3_aa: CSVEETGVGTEAFF; cdr3_nt: TGCAGCGTTGAAGAGACAGGGGTCGGCACTGAAGCTTTCTTT
clone_size: -; v_call: TRBV7-2; j_call: TRBJ2-7; d_call: -; cdr3_aa: CASRSFAGRSYEQYF; cdr3_nt: TGTGCCAGCAGATCCTTCGCGGGGAGGTCCTACGAGCAGTACTTC
clone_size: -; v_call: TRBV24-1; j_call: TRBJ2-3; d_call: -; cdr3_aa: CATSESGWSTDTQYF; cdr3_nt: TGTGCCACCAGTGAATCTGGGTGGAGCACAGATACGCAGTATTTT
clone_size: many; v_call: TRBV12-3/TRBV12-4; j_call: TRBJ2-4; d_call: -; cdr3_aa: CASSTGSPGIQYF; cdr3_nt: TGTGCCAGCAGTACGGGCTCCCCGGGCATTCAGTACTTC
clone_size: few; v_call: TRBV10-3; j_call: TRBJ2-3; d_call: TRBD1; cdr3_aa: CANRQGATDTQYF; cdr3_nt: TGTGCCAACCGACAGGGGGCTACAGATACGCAGTATTTT
clone_size: many; v_call: TRBV7-2; j_call: TRBJ2-3; d_call: -; cdr3_aa: CASRKGTATDTQYF; cdr3_nt: TGTGCCAGCCGTAAGGGAACCGCCACAGATACGCAGTATTTT
clone_size: -; v_call: TRBV27; j_call: TRBJ2-5; d_call: TRBD2; cdr3_aa: CASKVAGVRQETQYF; cdr3_nt: TGTGCCAGCAAAGTAGCGGGAGTTAGGCAAGAGACCCAGTACTTC
clone_size: few; v_call: TRBV30; j_call: TRBJ1-1; d_call: TRBD1; cdr3_aa: CAWSLQGAEAFF; cdr3_nt: TGTGCCTGGAGTCTACAGGGGGCTGAAGCTTTCTTT
clone_size: -; v_call: TRBV6-2/TRBV6-3; j_call: TRBJ2-1; d_call: TRBD2; cdr3_aa: CASSYSPTAGGFYNEQFF; cdr3_nt: TGTGCCAGCAGTTACTCCCCGACAGCGGGAGGTTTCTACAATGAGCAGTTCTTC
clone_size: many; v_call: TRBV19; j_call: TRBJ1-1; d_call: -; cdr3_aa: CASIRTWGNTEAFF; cdr3_nt: TGTGCCAGTATCAGGACGTGGGGTAACACTGAAGCTTTCTTT
clone_size: -; v_call: TRBV18; j_call: TRBJ2-5; d_call: -; cdr3_aa: CASSPIAWGETQYF; cdr3_nt: TGTGCCAGCTCACCAATAGCGTGGGGGGAGACCCAGTACTTC
clone_size: -; v_call: TRBV13; j_call: TRBJ2-1; d_call: -; cdr3_aa: CASSLAGTRTTNEQFF; cdr3_nt: TGTGCCAGCAGCTTAGCCGGGACCCGAACTACCAATGAGCAGTTCTTC
clone_size: many; v_call: TRBV12-3/TRBV12-4; j_call: TRBJ2-3; d_call: -; cdr3_aa: CASSLVLARDTQYF; cdr3_nt: TGTGCCAGCAGTTTAGTCCTAGCCCGGGATACGCAGTATTTT
clone_size: few; v_call: TRBV11-2; j_call: TRBJ2-6; d_call: -; cdr3_aa: CASSLRRGLKLSGANVLTF; cdr3_nt: TGTGCCAGCAGCTTACGGAGGGGGCTCAAGCTCTCTGGGGCCAACGTCCTGACTTTC
clone_size: few; v_call: TRBV6-4; j_call: TRBJ1-2; d_call: -; cdr3_aa: CASSDDATGTTSGYTF; cdr3_nt: TGTGCCAGCAGTGACGACGCTACCGGGACAACAAGTGGCTACACCTTC
clone_size: -; v_call: TRBV3-1; j_call: TRBJ1-2; d_call: -; cdr3_aa: CASSLPQGGGYTF; cdr3_nt: TGTGCCAGCAGCCTTCCCCAAGGAGGCGGCTACACCTTC
clone_size: few; v_call: TRBV9; j_call: TRBJ1-2; d_call: TRBD1; cdr3_aa: CASSVTGEEGYTF; cdr3_nt: TGTGCCAGCAGCGTGACAGGGGAGGAGGGCTACACCTTC
clone_size: few; v_call: TRBV7-9; j_call: TRBJ2-7; d_call: -; cdr3_aa: CASSLVRHEQYF; cdr3_nt: TGTGCCAGCAGCTTAGTCAGGCACGAGCAGTACTTC
clone_size: -; v_call: TRBV20-1; j_call: TRBJ2-7; d_call: -; cdr3_aa: CFARDGWTDYEQYF; cdr3_nt: TGCTTTGCTAGAGATGGGTGGACCGACTACGAGCAGTACTTC
clone_size: -; v_call: TRBV18; j_call: TRBJ2-3; d_call: -; cdr3_aa: CASSPNSARDTQYF; cdr3_nt: TGTGCCAGCTCACCAAATAGCGCCCGAGATACGCAGTATTTT
clone_size: many; v_call: TRBV11-1; j_call: TRBJ2-3; d_call: -; cdr3_aa: CASSLEQGTRMDF; cdr3_nt: TGTGCCAGCAGCTTAGAACAGGGGACTCGGATGGATTTT
clone_size: -; v_call: TRBV18; j_call: TRBJ2-7; d_call: -; cdr3_aa: CASSPAPLGQLQDEQYF; cdr3_nt: TGTGCCAGCTCACCCGCACCCTTAGGTCAGTTACAAGACGAGCAGTACTTC
clone_size: -; v_call: TRBV20-1; j_call: TRBJ2-6; d_call: -; cdr3_aa: CSARDIFDAGANVLTF; cdr3_nt: TGCAGTGCTAGAGATATTTTTGACGCTGGGGCCAACGTCCTGACTTTC
clone_size: -; v_call: TRBV2; j_call: TRBJ1-6; d_call: -; cdr3_aa: CASLTGTRDSPLHF; cdr3_nt: TGTGCCAGCCTCACGGGGACGAGAGATTCACCCCTCCACTTT
clone_size: -; v_call: TRBV11-2; j_call: TRBJ2-1; d_call: TRBD2; cdr3_aa: CASSLILYGALREHNEQFF; cdr3_nt: TGTGCCAGCAGCTTAATCTTATATGGGGCGTTGCGGGAGCATAATGAGCAGTTCTTC